This section outlines one T cell receptor (beta chain) sequence together with its context. The data belong to a study of T cells in Graves' hyperthyroidism and ophthalmopathy. Drawn at first hyperthyroidism diagnosis, the blood sample preceded any ophthalmopathy symptoms. Germline loops: CDR1 SGHTA, CDR2 FQGNSA. CDR3 length equals 13 residues. The V end was cut by 5 bases, the J end by 3 bases, with 11 bases between. The TCR beta CDR3 regions underwent amplification using RNA transcripts as the source. The HTBI primer set was used in a first-round RT-PCR of the TCR CDR3. TCRdb reanalysed the multiplex PCR reads using MiXCR and keeps one entry per CDR3 protein. The table shows some 300,000 distinct CDR3 sequences, with 10% to 15% occurring only once.

This TCR derives from a woman aged 25 to 39 with Graves' hyperthyroidism that later progressed to Graves' ophthalmopathy. The sample was blood. The J gene is TRBJ2-7, the V gene TRBV7-2; D assignment may be TRBD1 or TRBD2 (5 bases each). The CDR3 nucleotides read TGTGCCAGCAGCAGCCGGGACGGCTACGAGCAGTACTTC. Amino acid sequence: CASSSRDGYEQYF. Full variable domain (rest looked up from reference TRBV7-2 and TRBJ2-7): GAGVSQSPSNKVTEKGKDVELRCDPISGHTALYWYRQSLGQGLEFLIYFQGNSAPDKSGLPSDRFSAERTGGSVSTLTIQRTQQEDSAVYLCASSSRDGYEQYFGPGTRLTVT.